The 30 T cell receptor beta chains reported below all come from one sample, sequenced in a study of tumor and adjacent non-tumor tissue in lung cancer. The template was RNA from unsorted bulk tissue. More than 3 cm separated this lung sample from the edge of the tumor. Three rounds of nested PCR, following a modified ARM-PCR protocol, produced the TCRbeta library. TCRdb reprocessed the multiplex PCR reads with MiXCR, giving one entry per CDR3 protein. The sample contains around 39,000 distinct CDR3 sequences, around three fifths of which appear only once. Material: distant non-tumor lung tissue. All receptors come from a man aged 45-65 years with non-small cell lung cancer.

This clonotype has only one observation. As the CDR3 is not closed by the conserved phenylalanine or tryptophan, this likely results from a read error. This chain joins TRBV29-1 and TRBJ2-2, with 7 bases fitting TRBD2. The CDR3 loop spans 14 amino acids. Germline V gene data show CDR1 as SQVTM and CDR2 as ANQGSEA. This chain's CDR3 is CSVERGSNTRELFC. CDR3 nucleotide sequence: TGCAGCGTTGAGCGGGGGTCCAACACCAGGGAGCTGTTTTGT.

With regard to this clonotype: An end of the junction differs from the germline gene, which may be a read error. The CDR3: CAWSSSLNQSQHF. The CDR3 nucleotides read TGTGCCTGGAGCTCTTCCCTCAATCAGTCCCAGCATTTC. The rearrangement uses TRBV30 and TRBJ1-5, with D hard to call. This CDR3 region has 13 residues. The germline CDR1 and CDR2 sequences are GTSNPN and SVGIG (reference sequence).

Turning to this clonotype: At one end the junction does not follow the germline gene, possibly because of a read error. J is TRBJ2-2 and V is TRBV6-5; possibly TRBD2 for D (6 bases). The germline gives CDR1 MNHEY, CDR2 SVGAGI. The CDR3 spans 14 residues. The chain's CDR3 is CAGSYSTGAGELFF. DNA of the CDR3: TGTGCCGGCAGTTACTCGACGGGGGCCGGGGAGCTGTTTTTT.

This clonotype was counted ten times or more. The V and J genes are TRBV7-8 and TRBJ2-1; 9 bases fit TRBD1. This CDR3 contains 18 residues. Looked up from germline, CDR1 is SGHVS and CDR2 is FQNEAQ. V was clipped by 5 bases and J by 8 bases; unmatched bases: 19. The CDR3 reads CASSPDRGRLRPADEQFF. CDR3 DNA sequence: TGTGCCAGCAGCCCGGACAGGGGAAGGTTGCGGCCTGCGGATGAGCAGTTCTTC.

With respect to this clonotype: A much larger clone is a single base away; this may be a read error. CDR3: CASSERWGNTEAFF. For the CDR3, the DNA is TGTGCCAGCAGTGAGAGATGGGGAAACACTGAAGCTTTCTTT. This rearrangement joins TRBV6-6 to TRBJ1-1; no clear D gene. The germline CDR1 and CDR2 sequences are MNHNY and SVGAGI (reference sequence). V shed 5 bases and J shed 2 bases, with 12 bases lying between them. This CDR3 region has 14 residues.

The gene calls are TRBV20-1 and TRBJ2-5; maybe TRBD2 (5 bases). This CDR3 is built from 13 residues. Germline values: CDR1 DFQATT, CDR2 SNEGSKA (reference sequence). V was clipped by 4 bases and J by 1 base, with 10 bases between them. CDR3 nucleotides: TGCAGTGCTATCCTGGGAGTCCAAGAGACCCAGTACTTC. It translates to CSAILGVQETQYF.

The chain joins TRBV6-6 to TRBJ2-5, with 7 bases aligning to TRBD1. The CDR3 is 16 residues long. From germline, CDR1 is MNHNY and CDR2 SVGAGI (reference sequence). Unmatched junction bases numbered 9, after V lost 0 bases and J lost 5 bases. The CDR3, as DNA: TGTGCCAGCAGTTACTCGGATCCAGGGGGAGATGAGACCCAGTACTTC. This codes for CASSYSDPGGDETQYF.

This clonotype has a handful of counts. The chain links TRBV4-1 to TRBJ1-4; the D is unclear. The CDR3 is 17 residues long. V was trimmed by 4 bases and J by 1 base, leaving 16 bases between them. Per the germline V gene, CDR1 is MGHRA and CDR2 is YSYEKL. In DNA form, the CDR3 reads TGCGCCAGCAGCCCCGAGGACGCCTCTATAACTAATGAAAAACTGTTTTTT. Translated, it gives CASSPEDASITNEKLFF.

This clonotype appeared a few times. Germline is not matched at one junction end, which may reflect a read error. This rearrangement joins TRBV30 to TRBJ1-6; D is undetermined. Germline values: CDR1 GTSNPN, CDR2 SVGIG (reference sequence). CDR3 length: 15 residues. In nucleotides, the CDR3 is TGTGCCTGGAGTGCGTCCGGATCGAGGAATTCACCCCACCACTTT. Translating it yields CAWSASGSRNSPHHF.

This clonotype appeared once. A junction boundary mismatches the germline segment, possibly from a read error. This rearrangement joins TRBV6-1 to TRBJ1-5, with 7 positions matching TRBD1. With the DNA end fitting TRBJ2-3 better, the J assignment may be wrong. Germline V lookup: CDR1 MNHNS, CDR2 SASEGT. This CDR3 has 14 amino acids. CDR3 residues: CDSNRQGPNQPQYF. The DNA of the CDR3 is TGCGATAGCAATAGACAGGGCCCTAATCAGCCCCAGTATTTT.

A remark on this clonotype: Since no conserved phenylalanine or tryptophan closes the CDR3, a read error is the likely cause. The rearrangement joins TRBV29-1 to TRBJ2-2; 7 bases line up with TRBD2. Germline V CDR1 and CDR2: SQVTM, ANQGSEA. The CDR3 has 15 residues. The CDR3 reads CCVDYGGGNTRELFL. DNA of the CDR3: TGCTGCGTTGATTATGGGGGAGGGAACACCAGGGAGCTGTTTCTT.

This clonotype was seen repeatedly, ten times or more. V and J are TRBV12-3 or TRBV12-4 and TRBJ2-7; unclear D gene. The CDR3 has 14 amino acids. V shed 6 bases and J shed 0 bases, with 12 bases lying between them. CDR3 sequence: CASSLDTTSYEQYF. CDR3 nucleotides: TGTGCCAGCAGCCTCGACACAACCTCCTACGAGCAGTACTTC.

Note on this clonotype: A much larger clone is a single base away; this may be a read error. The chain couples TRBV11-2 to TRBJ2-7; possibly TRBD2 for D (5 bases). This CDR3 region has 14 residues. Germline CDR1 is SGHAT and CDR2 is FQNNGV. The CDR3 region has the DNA TGTGCCAGCAGCCGAGGAGGAGTTTTAGACGAGAAGTACTTC. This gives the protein CASSRGGVLDEKYF.

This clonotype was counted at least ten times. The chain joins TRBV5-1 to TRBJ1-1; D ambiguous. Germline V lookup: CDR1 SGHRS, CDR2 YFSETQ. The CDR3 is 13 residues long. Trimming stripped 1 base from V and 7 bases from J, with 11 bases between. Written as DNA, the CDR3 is TGCGCCAGCAGCTTGAGCGCGGACCTTGAAGCTTTCTTT. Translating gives CASSLSADLEAFF.

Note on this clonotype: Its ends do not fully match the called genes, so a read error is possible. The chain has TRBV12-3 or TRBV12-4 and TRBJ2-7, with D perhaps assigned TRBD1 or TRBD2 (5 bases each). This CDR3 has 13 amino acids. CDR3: CVSSPGTVYEQYF. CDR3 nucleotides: TGTGTCAGCAGCCCAGGGACGGTATACGAGCAGTACTTC.

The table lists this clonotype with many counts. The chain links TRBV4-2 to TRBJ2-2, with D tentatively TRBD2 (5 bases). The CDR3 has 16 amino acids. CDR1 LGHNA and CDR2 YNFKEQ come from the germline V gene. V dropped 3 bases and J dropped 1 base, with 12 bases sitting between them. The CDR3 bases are TGTGCCAGCAGCCAGTCGAATAGCGTGAACACCGGGGAGCTGTTTTTT. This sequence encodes CASSQSNSVNTGELFF.

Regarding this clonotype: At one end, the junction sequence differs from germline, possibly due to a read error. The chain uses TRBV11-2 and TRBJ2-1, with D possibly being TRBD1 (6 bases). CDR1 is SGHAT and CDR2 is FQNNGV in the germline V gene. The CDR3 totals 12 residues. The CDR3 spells CPSNPQGNEQFF. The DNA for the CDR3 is TGTCCCAGCAACCCCCAGGGGAATGAGCAGTTCTTT.

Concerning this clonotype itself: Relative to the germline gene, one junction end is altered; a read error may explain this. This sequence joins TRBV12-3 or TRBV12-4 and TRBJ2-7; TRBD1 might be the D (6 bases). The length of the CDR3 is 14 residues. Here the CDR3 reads CASSGDTFSYKQYF. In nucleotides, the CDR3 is TGTGCCAGCAGTGGGGACACATTCTCCTACAAGCAATACTTC.

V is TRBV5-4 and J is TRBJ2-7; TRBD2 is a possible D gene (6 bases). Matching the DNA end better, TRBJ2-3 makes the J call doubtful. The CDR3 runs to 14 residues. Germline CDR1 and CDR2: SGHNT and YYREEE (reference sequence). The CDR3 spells CASSAAGGTQEQYF. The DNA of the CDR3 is TGTGCCAGCAGCGCTGCTGGCGGGACCCAGGAGCAGTATTTT.

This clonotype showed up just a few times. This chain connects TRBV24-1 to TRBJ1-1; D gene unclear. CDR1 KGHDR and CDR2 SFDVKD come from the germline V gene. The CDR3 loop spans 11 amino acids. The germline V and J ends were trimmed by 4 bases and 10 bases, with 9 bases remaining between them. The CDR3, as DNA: TGTGCCACCAGTGAGGGCCGGGGAGCTTTCTTT. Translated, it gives CATSEGRGAFF.

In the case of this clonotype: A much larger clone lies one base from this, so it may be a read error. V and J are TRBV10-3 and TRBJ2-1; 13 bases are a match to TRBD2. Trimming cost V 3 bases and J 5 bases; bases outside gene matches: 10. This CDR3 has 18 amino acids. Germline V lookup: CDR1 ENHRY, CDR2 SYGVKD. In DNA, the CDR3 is TGTGCCATCAGTGACGAACTAGCGGGAGGGGCCTACGACAATGAGCAGTTCTTC. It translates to CAISDELAGGAYDNEQFF.

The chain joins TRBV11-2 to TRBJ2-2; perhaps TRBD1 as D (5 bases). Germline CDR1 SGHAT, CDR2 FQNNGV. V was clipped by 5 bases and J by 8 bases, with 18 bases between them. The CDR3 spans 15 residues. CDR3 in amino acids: CASSPFQDNRGELFF. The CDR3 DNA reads TGTGCCAGCAGCCCCTTCCAGGACAACAGAGGGGAGCTGTTTTTT.

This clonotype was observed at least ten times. The CDR3 DNA is TGCAGTGCTAGAGGGCAGTCGAGGGGTTACGAGCAGTACTTC. It encodes CSARGQSRGYEQYF. The chain combines TRBV20-1 with TRBJ2-7; D may be TRBD1 or TRBD2 (5 bases each). CDR1 and CDR2 (germline): DFQATT, SNEGSKA (reference sequence). The CDR3 covers 14 residues. The germline V and J ends were trimmed by 1 base and 4 bases, with 14 bases remaining between them.

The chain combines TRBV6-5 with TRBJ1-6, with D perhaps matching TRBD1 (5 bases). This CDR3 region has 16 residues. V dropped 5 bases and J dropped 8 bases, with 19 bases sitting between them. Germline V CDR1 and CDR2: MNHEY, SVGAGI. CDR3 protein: CASSPTDRAGDSPLHF. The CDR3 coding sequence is TGTGCCAGCAGTCCGACCGATAGGGCGGGGGATTCACCCCTCCACTTT.

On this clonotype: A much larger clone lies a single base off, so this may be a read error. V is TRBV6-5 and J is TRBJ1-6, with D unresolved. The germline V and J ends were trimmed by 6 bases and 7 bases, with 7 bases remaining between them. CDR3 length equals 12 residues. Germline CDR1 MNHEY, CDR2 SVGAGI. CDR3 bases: TGTGCCAGCAGCATAGGGAATTCACCCCTCCACTTT. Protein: CASSIGNSPLHF.

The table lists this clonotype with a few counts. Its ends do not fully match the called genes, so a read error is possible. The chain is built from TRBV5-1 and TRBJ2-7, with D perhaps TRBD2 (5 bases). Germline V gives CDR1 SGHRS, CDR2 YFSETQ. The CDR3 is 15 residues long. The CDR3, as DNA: TGTGCCATCAGCAGGCTGGAGACTAACTCCTACGAGCAGTACTTC. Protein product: CAISRLETNSYEQYF. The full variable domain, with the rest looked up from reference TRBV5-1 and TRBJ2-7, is KAGVTQTPRYLIKTRGQQVTLSCSPISGHRSVSWYQQTPGQGLQFLFEYFSETQRNKGNFPGRFSGRQFSNSRSEMNVSTLELGDSALYLCAISRLETNSYEQYFGPGTRLTVT.

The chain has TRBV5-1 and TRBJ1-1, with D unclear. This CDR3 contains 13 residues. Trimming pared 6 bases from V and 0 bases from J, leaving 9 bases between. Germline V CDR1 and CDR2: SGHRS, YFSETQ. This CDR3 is CASIVIVNTEAFF. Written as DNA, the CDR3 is TGCGCCAGCATCGTGATAGTGAACACTGAAGCTTTCTTT.

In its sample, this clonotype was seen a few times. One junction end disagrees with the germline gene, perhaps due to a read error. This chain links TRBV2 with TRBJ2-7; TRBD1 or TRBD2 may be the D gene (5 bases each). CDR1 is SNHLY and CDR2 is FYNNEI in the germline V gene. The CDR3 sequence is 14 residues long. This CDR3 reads CACRSGTAIYEQYF. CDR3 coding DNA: TGTGCCTGCAGATCCGGGACCGCTATCTACGAGCAGTACTTC.

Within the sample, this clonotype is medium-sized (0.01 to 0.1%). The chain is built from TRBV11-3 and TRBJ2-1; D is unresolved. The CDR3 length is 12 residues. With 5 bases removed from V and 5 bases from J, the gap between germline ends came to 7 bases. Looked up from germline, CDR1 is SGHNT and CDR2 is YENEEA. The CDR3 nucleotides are TGTGCCAGCAGCCAGACTGACAATGAGCAGTTCTTC. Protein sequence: CASSQTDNEQFF.

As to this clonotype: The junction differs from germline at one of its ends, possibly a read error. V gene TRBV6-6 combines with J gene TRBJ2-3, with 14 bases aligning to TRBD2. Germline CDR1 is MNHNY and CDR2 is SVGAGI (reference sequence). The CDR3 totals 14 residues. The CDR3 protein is CVSSSGLAGATQYF. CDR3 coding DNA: TGTGTCAGCAGTTCGGGACTAGCGGGGGCTACGCAGTATTTT.